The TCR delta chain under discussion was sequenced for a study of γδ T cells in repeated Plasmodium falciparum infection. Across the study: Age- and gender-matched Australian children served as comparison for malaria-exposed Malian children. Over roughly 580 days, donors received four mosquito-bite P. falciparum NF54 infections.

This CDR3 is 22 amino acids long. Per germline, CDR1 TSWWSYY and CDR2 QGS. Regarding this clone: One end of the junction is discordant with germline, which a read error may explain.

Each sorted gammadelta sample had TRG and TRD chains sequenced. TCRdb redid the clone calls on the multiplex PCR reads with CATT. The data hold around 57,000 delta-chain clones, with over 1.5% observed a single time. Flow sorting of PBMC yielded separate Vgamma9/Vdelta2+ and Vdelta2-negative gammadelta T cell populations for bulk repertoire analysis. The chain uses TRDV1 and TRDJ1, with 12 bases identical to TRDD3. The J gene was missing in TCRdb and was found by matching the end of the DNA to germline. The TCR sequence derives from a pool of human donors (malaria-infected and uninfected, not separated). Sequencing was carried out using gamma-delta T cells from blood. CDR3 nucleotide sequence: TGTGCTATTGGGGGCGCCTCTTCTTCCCTACTGGGGGATACAACCTCCCGGAATAAACTCATCTTT. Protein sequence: CAIGGASSSLLGDTTSRNKLIF.